This T cell receptor beta chain came from a study of blood T cell repertoires in COVID-19. Across the whole study: Samples of COVID-19 (acute and convalescent) were obtained from the United States, Italy and Spain. Sources were T cells, B-cell-depleted T cells, or PBMCs; the material itself was cDNA or gDNA.

As processed by the authors: Estimates of nucleated cell counts were drawn from the amplification of reference gene primers. Here immunoSEQ multiplex PCR was the method, and the copy in TCRdb shows in-frame clones only, minus some. V and J calls plus clone size are reproduced from that table; the DNA served to infer D and trimming. This table holds more than 110,000 clones, almost 85% found once. The CDR3 runs 13 residues. Germline V CDR1 and CDR2: LNHDA, SQIVND (reference sequence). V lost 6 bases to trimming and J lost 3 bases; unmatched junction nucleotides: 4. The sequence derives from a man aged 45-60 years with acute or convalescent COVID-19. The chain links TRBV19 to TRBJ1-1, with 7 bases lining up with TRBD1. The sample comprised peripheral blood. CDR3 DNA sequence: TGTGCCAGTAGAATTCAGGGGGACACTGAAGCTTTCTTT. As protein: CASRIQGDTEAFF.